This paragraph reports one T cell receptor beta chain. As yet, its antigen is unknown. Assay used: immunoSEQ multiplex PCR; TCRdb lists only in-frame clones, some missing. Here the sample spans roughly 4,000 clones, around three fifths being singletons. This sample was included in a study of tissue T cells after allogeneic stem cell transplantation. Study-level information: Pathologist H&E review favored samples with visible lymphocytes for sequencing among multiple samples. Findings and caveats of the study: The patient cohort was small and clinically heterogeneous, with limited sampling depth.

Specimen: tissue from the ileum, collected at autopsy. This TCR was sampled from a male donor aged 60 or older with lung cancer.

The CDR3 nucleotides are TGTGCCAGCAGCTTGGTTGCAAATGAGCAGTTCTTC. It translates to CASSLVANEQFF. The chain recombines TRBV5-4 with TRBJ2-1; no clear D. Trimming stripped 0 bases from V and 7 bases from J, with 5 bases between. CDR3 length equals 12 residues. The germline V gene has CDR1 SGHNT and CDR2 YYREEE (reference sequence). Filled out from reference TRBV5-4 and TRBJ2-1, the complete variable domain reads ETGVTQSPTHLIKTRGQQVTLRCSSQSGHNTVSWYQQALGQGPQFIFQYYREEENGRGNFPPRFSGLQFPNYSSELNVNALELDDSALYLCASSLVANEQFFGPGTRLTVL.